The 7 T cell receptor beta chains in this list originate from one sample, sequenced in a study of blood T cell repertoires in COVID-19. Clones were read by immunoSEQ multiplex PCR, and TCRdb kept only the in-frame ones, dropping some. This sample carries 150,000 or so clones, around 83% of them seen once, and the ten largest clones take around 8.5%. Input material: peripheral blood. These receptors were obtained from an older woman with acute or convalescent COVID-19.

The V call is TRBV19, the J call TRBJ1-5; 9 bases match TRBD1. This CDR3 is 14 amino acids long. The ends lost 5 bases at V and 6 bases at J; junction bases unmatched: 5. The germline gives CDR1 LNHDA, CDR2 SQIVND (reference sequence). The DNA for the CDR3 is TGTGCCAGTAGTGAAAGACAGGGGGTTCAGCCCCAGCATTTT. It codes for CASSERQGVQPQHF.

The V and J genes are TRBV4-1 and TRBJ1-5, with 7 bases lining up with TRBD1. V dropped 4 bases and J dropped 0; count of bases not matched to a gene: 6. This CDR3 is 16 amino acids long. Germline assignment: CDR1 MGHRA and CDR2 YSYEKL. CDR3 in DNA: TGCGCCAGCAGCCCCTCGCGACAGGGTAGCAATCAGCCCCAGCATTTT. As protein: CASSPSRQGSNQPQHF.

This rearrangement joins TRBV28 to TRBJ2-7, with TRBD1 matching 7 bases. Germline CDR1 MDHEN, CDR2 SYDVKM. There are 16 residues in the CDR3. V shed 4 bases and J 5 bases; nucleotides not matched to a gene: 14. The CDR3 reads CASSSPRQGKEDEQYF. DNA for the CDR3: TGTGCCAGCAGTTCCCCCCGACAGGGAAAGGAGGACGAGCAGTACTTC.

This clone was counted a single time. The rearrangement uses TRBV30 and TRBJ2-7, with D possibly matching TRBD2 (6 bases). Germline assignment: CDR1 GTSNPN and CDR2 SVGIG (reference sequence). The CDR3 spans 11 residues. Trimming removed 7 bases from V and 5 bases from J, with 12 bases in between. The CDR3 here is CASGRRDEQYF. The CDR3 nucleotides are TGTGCCTCCGGACGGAGGGACGAGCAGTACTTC.

This chain joins TRBV9 and TRBJ2-5; perhaps TRBD1 as D (6 bases). The CDR3 spans 14 residues. The V end was cut by 0 bases, the J end by 4 bases, with 10 bases between. Germline-derived CDR1 and CDR2 are SGDLS and YYNGEE. CDR3 sequence: CASSVGSGAETQYF. CDR3 coding DNA: TGTGCCAGCAGCGTAGGGTCAGGGGCAGAGACCCAGTACTTC.

J is TRBJ1-1 and V is TRBV9; the match to TRBD1 covers 7 bases. V gave up 3 bases and J gave up 1 base; unmatched junction bases: 6. Germline assignment: CDR1 SGDLS and CDR2 YYNGEE. This CDR3 has 15 amino acids. The CDR3 DNA is TGTGCCAGCAGCGCACAGGGGCAGGGGAACACTGAAGCTTTCTTT. Its protein product is CASSAQGQGNTEAFF.

The chain is built from TRBV6-1 and TRBJ2-5; 9 nucleotides line up with TRBD2. CDR1 MNHNS and CDR2 SASEGT come from the germline V gene. Unmatched junction bases numbered 2, after V lost 3 bases and J lost 0 bases. This CDR3 is built from 15 residues. In DNA form, the CDR3 reads TGTGCCAGCAGTGATGGACTAGCGTACCAAGAGACCCAGTACTTC. Translating gives CASSDGLAYQETQYF.